Sequencing of this T cell receptor beta chain was carried out in a study of HIV-infected patients and healthy controls. Per the germline V gene, CDR1 is SQVTM and CDR2 is ANQGSEA. J gave up 5 bases and V 7 bases, and 6 bases lay outside the gene matches. This CDR3 comprises 12 residues. The repertoire came from unfractionated whole blood and reflected all unsorted peripheral T cells. Reverse transcription used 500 to 550 ng RNA and constant-region primers for alpha and beta. Using multiplexing indices, alpha and beta chain libraries were generated apart by chain-specific third strand synthesis. Two random hexamers, added before amplification and joined, formed each molecule's 12-nucleotide barcode. TCRdb reprocessed the 5' RACE reads with MiXCR, giving one entry per CDR3 protein. The sample has about 13,000 distinct CDR3 sequences, around 10% seen once.

The sequencing input was blood. This rearrangement joins TRBV29-1 to TRBJ2-5, with 8 bases lining up with TRBD2. This receptor was identified in an adult in good health. The CDR3 is CSAGASGETQYF. CDR3 coding DNA: TGCAGCGCCGGGGCTAGCGGGGAGACCCAGTACTTC.